The clone carrying this T cell receptor beta chain was found a few times. What it binds is unknown. This sample was taken from a study of cytomegalovirus exposure and HLA in healthy donors. Germline trimming cut 5 bases from V and 1 base from J; bases unmatched to any gene: 11. This CDR3 has 17 amino acids. Germline-derived CDR1 and CDR2 are SGHTA and FQGNSA. Primers: 60 Vbeta forward and 13 Jbeta reverse. As processed by the authors: It was a later analysis that counted approximately 81 million unique TCR beta chains, of which about 10 million were shared. Using immunoSEQ multiplex PCR, the repertoire was profiled, and TCRdb retains in-frame clones only, with some absent. The DNA gave D and trimming, while V, J and clone size come from that table. The table lists some 130,000 clones, more than 75% of them singletons. Notes on the study in general: Three chains linked to CMV were shown in vitro to be specific for CMV antigens. Segments of the TCR beta V type were, in most cases, productive about 90% or about 30% of the time in an earlier analysis.

The sequenced material came from PBMCs. The chain couples TRBV7-2 to TRBJ1-5, with 7 bases lining up with TRBD1. This receptor was obtained from a female donor in good health and CMV-seronegative. CDR3 amino acids: CASSPRQGAWSNQPQHF. The CDR3 nucleotides are TGTGCCAGCAGCCCTAGACAGGGAGCTTGGAGCAATCAGCCCCAGCATTTT.